The rows below give T cell receptor beta chains drawn from one sample of a study of cytomegalovirus exposure and HLA in healthy donors. Some clones are missing from TCRdb's copy, which holds only in-frame ones; the method was immunoSEQ multiplex PCR. Here the sample spans 110,000 or so clones, over 75% being singletons. The specimen was PBMCs. The source is a woman between 18 and 30 years old in good health and CMV-seronegative. CDR3s include the opening cysteine and the closing phenylalanine or tryptophan. A D gene is named only where the DNA matches it firmly. Clone size appears in some rows only: once, few, many, or a class for an expanded clone.

V	J	D	size	CDR3	DNA
TRBV29-1	TRBJ1-2	TRBD1	.	CSVQPGQGSGYTF	TGCAGCGTCCAGCCGGGACAGGGAAGTGGCTACACCTTC
TRBV28	TRBJ1-2	.	.	CATRESRYGYTF	TGTGCCACCAGGGAGAGTAGATATGGCTACACCTTC
TRBV5-1	TRBJ1-1	.	.	CASSLVSGGVNTEAFF	TGCGCCAGCAGCTTGGTAAGCGGGGGCGTGAACACTGAAGCTTTCTTT
TRBV28	TRBJ1-1	.	once	CASSSPGDGRTEAFF	TGTGCCAGCAGTTCCCCGGGGGACGGGAGGACTGAAGCTTTCTTT
TRBV28	TRBJ1-1	.	.	CASSLGANKGAFF	TGTGCCAGCAGTTTAGGGGCAAACAAGGGAGCTTTCTTT
TRBV23-1	TRBJ1-2	TRBD1	.	CASTQGRNYGYTF	TGCGCCAGTACACAGGGGCGGAACTATGGCTACACCTTC
TRBV7-5	TRBJ2-5	.	.	CARWERDLETQYF	TGTGCCAGATGGGAGCGGGACTTAGAGACCCAGTACTTC
TRBV28	TRBJ1-2	TRBD1	.	CASSFGGRGVYGYTF	TGTGCCAGCAGTTTTGGGGGCAGGGGGGTCTATGGCTACACCTTC
TRBV27	TRBJ2-7	.	.	CAGGTGTGTVAGEDYEQYF	TGTGCCGGCGGGACAGGGACAGGGACTGTAGCGGGAGAAGACTACGAGCAGTACTTC
TRBV11-1	TRBJ2-7	TRBD2	.	CASSLVLATYEQYF	TGTGCCAGCAGCTTAGTACTAGCGACCTACGAGCAGTACTTC
TRBV14	TRBJ1-2	.	.	CASSPRGNYGYTF	TGTGCCAGCAGCCCGCGGGGGAACTATGGCTACACCTTC
TRBV13	TRBJ1-3	.	.	CASSPWGGRGNTIYF	TGTGCCAGCAGCCCCTGGGGGGGGCGCGGAAACACCATATATTTT
TRBV28	TRBJ2-3	.	.	CASSLLIPPPGVNTDTQYF	TGTGCCAGCAGTTTACTTATACCCCCCCCGGGAGTGAACACAGATACGCAGTATTTT
TRBV28	TRBJ1-4	.	once	CATTRGGANEKLFF	TGTGCCACCACCCGGGGGGGGGCAAATGAAAAACTGTTTTTT
TRBV7-9	TRBJ2-7	.	.	CASSLGQGSIEQYF	TGTGCCAGCAGCTTAGGGCAGGGATCTATCGAGCAGTACTTC
TRBV27	TRBJ2-2	TRBD2	.	CASREGLAAPNTGELFF	TGTGCCAGCAGAGAAGGGCTAGCGGCACCGAACACCGGGGAGCTGTTTTTT
TRBV11-3	TRBJ2-1	TRBD2	.	CASSYQAGDLSSYNEQFF	TGTGCCAGCAGCTATCAAGCGGGAGACCTTAGCTCCTACAATGAGCAGTTCTTC